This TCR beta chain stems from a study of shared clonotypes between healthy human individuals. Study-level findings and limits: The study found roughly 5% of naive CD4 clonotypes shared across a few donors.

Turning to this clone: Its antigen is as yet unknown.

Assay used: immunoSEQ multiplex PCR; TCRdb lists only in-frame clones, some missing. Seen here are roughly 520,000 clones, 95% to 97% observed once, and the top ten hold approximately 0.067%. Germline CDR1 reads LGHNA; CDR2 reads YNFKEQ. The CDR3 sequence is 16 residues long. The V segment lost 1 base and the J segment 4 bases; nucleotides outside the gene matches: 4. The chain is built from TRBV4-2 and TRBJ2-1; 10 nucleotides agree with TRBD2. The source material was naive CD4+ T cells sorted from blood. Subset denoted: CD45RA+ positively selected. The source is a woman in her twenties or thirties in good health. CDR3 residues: CASSQVGLAEYNEQFF. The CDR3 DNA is TGTGCCAGCAGCCAAGTCGGACTAGCGGAATACAATGAGCAGTTCTTC.